The 30 T cell receptor beta chains given below trace back to one sample, sequenced in a study of blood T cell repertoires in COVID-19. Generated by immunoSEQ multiplex PCR, the TCRdb table keeps only in-frame clones and is missing some. Counted here are about 210,000 clones, more than 70% occurring once; the ten biggest clones make up around 1.6%. The sequenced material came from peripheral blood. All receptors come from a man aged 18-30 years with active or convalescent COVID-19.

V is TRBV5-1 and J is TRBJ2-3, with TRBD2 identical over 14 bases. Germline assignment: CDR1 SGHRS and CDR2 YFSETQ. The V segment lost 6 bases and the J segment 3 bases; nucleotides outside the gene matches: 6. The CDR3 is 16 residues long. The CDR3 loop is CASTAGLAGGTDTQYF. The CDR3 DNA reads as TGCGCCAGCACCGCCGGACTAGCGGGGGGAACAGATACGCAGTATTTT.

The chain recombines TRBV28 with TRBJ2-1; possibly TRBD2 for D (6 bases). Germline assignment: CDR1 MDHEN and CDR2 SYDVKM. The CDR3 has 15 residues. V was clipped by 7 bases and J by 0 bases, with 13 bases between them. This CDR3 is CASNRAGSSYNEQFF. As DNA, the CDR3 is TGTGCCAGCAATAGGGCGGGGAGCTCCTACAATGAGCAGTTCTTC.

This clone was counted only a few times. The chain uses TRBV7-6 and TRBJ2-2, with D unclear. The germline V gene encodes CDR1 SGHVS and CDR2 FNYEAQ. There are 16 residues in the CDR3. V was cut by 8 bases and J by 0 bases, with 16 bases left in between. The DNA for the CDR3 is TGTGCCAGCGGTACCCCCACTCCCGCGAACACCGGGGAGCTGTTTTTT. It yields the protein CASGTPTPANTGELFF.

The gene calls are TRBV5-1 and TRBJ2-6, with TRBD1 as a possible D gene (5 bases). The ends were cut back, 4 bases at V and 0 bases at J, with 5 bases in the middle. CDR1 and CDR2 (germline): SGHRS, YFSETQ. This CDR3 is 14 amino acids long. CDR3 protein: CASSDSSGANVLTF. CDR3 nucleotides: TGCGCCAGCAGCGACAGCTCTGGGGCCAACGTCCTGACTTTC. Filled out from reference TRBV5-1 and TRBJ2-6, the complete variable domain reads KAGVTQTPRYLIKTRGQQVTLSCSPISGHRSVSWYQQTPGQGLQFLFEYFSETQRNKGNFPGRFSGRQFSNSRSEMNVSTLELGDSALYLCASSDSSGANVLTFGAGSRLTVL.

The rearrangement uses TRBV25-1 and TRBJ2-5, with 11 bases matching TRBD2. This CDR3 has 15 amino acids. The trim removed 3 bases at V and 5 bases at J, leaving 5 bases unmatched. Germline CDR1 reads MGHDK; CDR2 reads SYGVNS. The CDR3 bases are TGTGCCAGCAGTGATAGCGGGAGGGCCGGTGAGACCCAGTACTTC. Residues: CASSDSGRAGETQYF.

J is TRBJ1-4 and V is TRBV5-6; tentatively, D is TRBD1 (5 bases). The CDR3 spans 14 residues. CDR1 SGHDT and CDR2 YYEEEE come from the germline V gene. Trimming took off 0 bases at V and 7 bases at J, with 10 bases between the two ends. CDR3 coding DNA: TGTGCCAGCAGCTTGGCGGGGGAGGGTGAAAAACTGTTTTTT. Translated: CASSLAGEGEKLFF.

The rearrangement links TRBV30 to TRBJ1-5; no clear D. The CDR3 length is 13 residues. With 3 bases removed from V and 4 bases from J, the gap between germline ends came to 10 bases. CDR1 GTSNPN and CDR2 SVGIG come from the germline V gene (reference sequence). The CDR3 region has the DNA TGTGCCTGGAGCGAACAGAATAATCAGCCCCAGCATTTT. Translating gives CAWSEQNNQPQHF.

The V and J genes are TRBV7-9 and TRBJ2-7, with D perhaps matching TRBD2 (7 bases). The CDR3 is 13 amino acids. Germline lookup yields CDR1 SEHNR and CDR2 FQNEAQ (reference sequence). The ends were cut back, 5 bases at V and 6 bases at J, with 14 bases in the middle. This CDR3 is CASSPEGGREQYF. CDR3 nucleotides: TGTGCCAGCAGCCCCGAGGGGGGGCGCGAGCAGTACTTC.

The chain has TRBV6-4 and TRBJ2-3; D might be TRBD1 (5 bases). Germline CDR1 reads MRHNA; CDR2 reads SNTAGT. V was pared by 6 bases and J by 2 bases, with 15 bases between. The CDR3 sequence is 15 residues long. CDR3 coding DNA: TGTGCCAGCAGCCAAAGAGGACATAACACAGATACGCAGTATTTT. Translation gives CASSQRGHNTDTQYF.

The rearrangement uses TRBV19 and TRBJ1-4; 10 bases are a match to TRBD1. The CDR3 is made up of 16 amino acids. Losses at the gene ends were 5 bases for V and 8 bases for J; bases not matched to a gene: 11. CDR1 and CDR2 (germline): LNHDA, SQIVND (reference sequence). The DNA of the CDR3 is TGTGCCAGTAGTCCGGGACAGGGGTCACTGGGGGAAAAACTGTTTTTT. It translates to CASSPGQGSLGEKLFF.

The chain is built from TRBV6-2 or TRBV6-3 and TRBJ2-2, with 8 positions matching TRBD1. V dropped 4 bases and J dropped 7; count of bases not matched to a gene: 8. CDR3 size: 15 residues. Germline V gives CDR1 MNHEY, CDR2 SVGEGT. The CDR3 protein is CASSLNAGGNGELFF. The CDR3 DNA reads TGTGCCAGCAGTTTAAATGCAGGGGGCAACGGGGAGCTGTTTTTT.

This chain joins TRBV5-1 and TRBJ2-1, with 11 bases matching TRBD2. Per the germline V gene, CDR1 is SGHRS and CDR2 is YFSETQ. The CDR3 covers 17 residues. V shed 3 bases, J shed 0 bases, and the junction held 5 bases outside the gene matches. The CDR3: CASSSSGRSSSYNEQFF. CDR3 coding DNA: TGCGCCAGCAGCTCTAGCGGGAGGTCGAGCTCCTACAATGAGCAGTTCTTC.

V usage is TRBV10-1 and J usage is TRBJ2-7; TRBD1 is a possible D gene (6 bases). This CDR3 comprises 10 residues. V was shortened by 7 bases and J by 9 bases, with 10 bases between the two germline ends. Per the germline V gene, CDR1 is WNHNN and CDR2 is SYGVQD (reference sequence). CDR3 residues: CASKVQGQYF. In nucleotides, the CDR3 is TGCGCCAGCAAGGTACAGGGGCAGTACTTC.

The chain joins TRBV4-1 to TRBJ1-2; the match to TRBD1 covers 8 bases. The CDR3 runs to 15 residues. The junction had 8 bases not matched to a gene; V was cut back by 3 bases and J by 5 bases. Germline CDR1 MGHRA, CDR2 YSYEKL. The CDR3 DNA sequence: TGCGCCAGCAGCCATCGACAGGGGTTAGGTTATGGCTACACCTTC. This encodes CASSHRQGLGYGYTF.

The J gene is TRBJ1-2, the V gene TRBV5-1; possible D gene TRBD1, 5 bases. Germline lookup yields CDR1 SGHRS and CDR2 YFSETQ. CDR3 length equals 12 residues. Trimming removed 4 bases from V and 8 bases from J, with 12 bases in between. This CDR3 is CASSPGLEGYTF. The CDR3 DNA follows: TGCGCCAGCAGCCCGGGACTCGAAGGCTACACCTTC.

CDR3 sequence (DNA): TGTGCCAGCAGCACGAGCACAGACCGGAACACTGAAGCTTTCTTT. This encodes CASSTSTDRNTEAFF. This chain links TRBV5-5 with TRBJ1-1; D is uncertain. The germline gives CDR1 SGHKS, CDR2 YYEKEE (reference sequence). The CDR3 consists of 15 residues. V gave up 4 bases and J gave up 1 base, with 14 bases separating them.

V gene TRBV11-2 combines with J gene TRBJ1-4; D perhaps matches TRBD1 (5 bases). The CDR3 consists of 15 residues. The germline gives CDR1 SGHAT, CDR2 FQNNGV. Trimming removed 0 bases at V and 0 bases at J, with 5 bases between. The CDR3 bases are TGTGCCAGCAGCTTAGAAGGGGCAACTAATGAAAAACTGTTTTTT. It is translated as CASSLEGATNEKLFF.

This chain uses TRBV3-1 (or the pseudogene TRBV3-2) with TRBJ1-3; possibly TRBD1 for D (5 bases). CDR3 length equals 13 residues. CDR1 is LGHDT, CDR2 YNNKEL, per germline (reference sequence). V was cut by 1 base and J by 8 bases, with 9 bases left in between. CDR3: CASSQGGFDTIYF. CDR3 nucleotide sequence: TGTGCCAGCAGCCAAGGGGGCTTCGACACCATATATTTT.

The chain links TRBV9 to TRBJ2-3, with 9 nucleotides matching TRBD2. The CDR3 is 15 amino acids. Per germline, CDR1 SGDLS and CDR2 YYNGEE. V dropped 6 bases and J dropped 7; count of bases not matched to a gene: 12. The CDR3 nucleotides read TGTGCCAGCACCTCCGGTAGCGGGGGAGGAAATACGCAGTATTTT. This gives the protein CASTSGSGGGNTQYF.

V is TRBV4-1 and J is TRBJ1-6, with 8 bases fitting TRBD1. Germline values: CDR1 MGHRA, CDR2 YSYEKL. This CDR3 spans 17 amino acids. Trimming cost V 0 bases and J 0 bases; bases outside gene matches: 1. CDR3 sequence reads: CASSQEGQGSYNSPLHF. In DNA form, the CDR3 reads TGCGCCAGCAGCCAAGAAGGACAGGGCTCCTATAATTCACCCCTCCACTTT.

The rearrangement joins TRBV19 to TRBJ2-2, with D possibly being TRBD2 (5 bases). The germline V gene has CDR1 LNHDA and CDR2 SQIVND (reference sequence). The V end was cut by 6 bases, the J end by 9 bases, with 17 bases between. This CDR3 spans 14 amino acids. The CDR3 DNA reads TGTGCCAGTAGCCCCACCGGGGTTTACCGGGAGCTGTTTTTT. Its translation is CASSPTGVYRELFF.

The J gene is TRBJ2-4, the V gene TRBV30; 9 nucleotides align to TRBD2. Per germline, CDR1 GTSNPN and CDR2 SVGIG (reference sequence). The CDR3 has 18 amino acids. After removal of 3 bases from V and 1 base from J, the junction contained 13 bases not matched to a gene. The CDR3 DNA reads as TGTGCCTGGAGCGACAAACAGGGACTAGCTAATGCCAAAAACATTCAGTACTTC. Protein product: CAWSDKQGLANAKNIQYF. Drawing the rest from reference TRBV30 and TRBJ2-4, the complete variable domain is SQTIHQWPATLVQPVGSPLSLECTVEGTSNPNLYWYRQAAGRGLQLLFYSVGIGQISSEVPQNLSASRPQDRQFILSSKKLLLSDSGFYLCAWSDKQGLANAKNIQYFGAGTRLSVL.

This clone was seen a few times. V and J are TRBV11-3 and TRBJ1-4; D remains unclear. Per germline, CDR1 SGHNT and CDR2 YENEEA. There are 17 residues in the CDR3. The germline V and J ends were trimmed by 5 bases and 2 bases, with 18 bases remaining between them. The chain's CDR3 is CASSLRGPGGTNEKLFF. Written as DNA, the CDR3 is TGTGCCAGCAGCCTAAGAGGGCCGGGAGGCACTAATGAAAAACTGTTTTTT.

The chain employs TRBV5-5 and TRBJ2-3; D may be TRBD2 (5 bases). Trimming shortened V by 4 bases and J by 4 bases, and 10 bases separated the two germline ends. Germline values: CDR1 SGHKS, CDR2 YYEKEE (reference sequence). This CDR3 contains 13 residues. The CDR3 reads CASSGRHADTQYF. The DNA of the CDR3 is TGTGCCAGCAGCGGGAGACACGCAGATACGCAGTATTTT.

The J gene is TRBJ1-1, the V gene TRBV29-1; tentatively, D is TRBD1 (5 bases). V lost 7 bases and J lost 4, with 19 bases in between. CDR3 length: 14 amino acids. From germline, CDR1 is SQVTM and CDR2 ANQGSEA. CDR3 sequence: CSAEDITLSTEAFF. For the CDR3, the DNA is TGCAGCGCTGAGGACATTACGTTGAGCACTGAAGCTTTCTTT.

The gene calls are TRBV19 and TRBJ1-1, with 11 bases identical to TRBD1. This CDR3 is built from 17 residues. The germline V gene encodes CDR1 LNHDA and CDR2 SQIVND (reference sequence). V shed 5 bases, J shed 4 bases, and the junction held 12 bases outside the gene matches. The CDR3 DNA follows: TGTGCCAGTAGTCCCCGTCGGACAGGGGGCGCGGGCACTGAAGCTTTCTTT. It translates to CASSPRRTGGAGTEAFF.

The chain combines TRBV6-5 with TRBJ1-1; 7 nucleotides line up with TRBD1. V lost 2 bases to trimming and J lost 2 bases; unmatched junction nucleotides: 5. There are 15 residues in the CDR3. CDR1 MNHEY and CDR2 SVGAGI come from the germline V gene. CDR3 coding DNA: TGTGCCAGCAGTTACCCCCAGGGGGGAAACACTGAAGCTTTCTTT. This codes for CASSYPQGGNTEAFF.

In its sample, this clone was seen once. The chain carries TRBV6-1 and TRBJ1-5; 10 bases fit TRBD1. Germline V lookup: CDR1 MNHNS, CDR2 SASEGT. With 0 bases clipped from V and 4 bases from J, the junction kept 6 bases outside the gene matches. The CDR3 is 17 residues long. In DNA form, the CDR3 reads TGTGCCAGCAGTGAAGCGCGAGGGACAGGGGTAAATCAGCCCCAGCATTTT. Encoded protein: CASSEARGTGVNQPQHF.

This chain connects TRBV7-3 to TRBJ2-5; 8 nucleotides align to TRBD2. CDR1 and CDR2 (germline): SGHTA, FQGTGA. This CDR3 has 14 residues. V lost 0 bases to trimming and J lost 5 bases; unmatched junction nucleotides: 2. CDR3 bases: TGTGCCAGCAGCTTAACCGGGACTAGGGAGACCCAGTACTTC. Protein: CASSLTGTRETQYF.

The DNA for the CDR3 is TGTGCCAGCAGCCCGGGACAGGGGCTCACCGGGGAGCTGTTTTTT. The encoded protein is CASSPGQGLTGELFF. This sequence joins TRBV9 and TRBJ2-2; 10 nucleotides align to TRBD1. Germline V gene data show CDR1 as SGDLS and CDR2 as YYNGEE. This CDR3 has 15 amino acids. V was pared by 4 bases and J by 4 bases, with 4 bases of the junction left unmatched.